The 29 T cell receptor beta chains below were found in one sample sequenced in a study of T cells after yellow fever vaccination (dated by TCRdb to between 2018 and 2020). The sample's treatment or condition, from its label and the paper: live attenuated yellow fever vaccine strain. The receptor library was made with 5' RACE. The data were produced on an Illumina HiSeq 2500. TCRdb applied fastp at Q25 and MiXCR to the public reads, then kept only in-frame beta chains. Rows matching on CDR3 protein sequence are summarized as one entry with the most common DNA and genes. The sample data list 450,000 to 650,000 distinct CDR3 sequences, and about a fifth of these were observed just once. About 16% of the sample goes to the ten largest clones. Here the sequenced sample was PBMCs, taken approximately 22 days after the first yellow fever vaccination. The source of these receptors is a man younger than 30 who received the YFV17D yellow fever vaccine.

The chain joins TRBV19 to TRBJ1-4; D is unclear. Germline CDR1 reads LNHDA; CDR2 reads SQIVND (reference sequence). The CDR3 is 14 residues long. Trimming left V 8 bases short and J 0 bases short, with 10 bases between. The CDR3 loop is CASRRASTNEKLFF. As DNA, the CDR3 is TGTGCCAGTCGCCGGGCCTCAACTAATGAAAAACTGTTTTTT.

This chain links TRBV7-3 with TRBJ2-2, with 8 bases lining up with TRBD1. With V trimmed by 4 bases and J by 6 bases, 4 bases remained unmatched. This CDR3 is built from 14 residues. Germline values: CDR1 SGHTA, CDR2 FQGTGA. The CDR3 is CASSSQTGAGELFF. The CDR3 coding sequence is TGTGCCAGCAGCTCGCAGACAGGGGCCGGGGAGCTGTTTTTT.

This clonotype was seen a few times. The J gene is TRBJ2-1, the V gene TRBV7-2; 10 bases are shared with TRBD2. CDR1 is SGHTA and CDR2 is FQGNSA in the germline V gene. With 5 bases clipped from V and 3 bases from J, the junction kept 7 bases outside the gene matches. The CDR3 is 16 amino acids. CDR3 coding DNA: TGTGCCAGCAGCGGAGGGACTAGCGCTTACTACAATGAGCAGTTCTTC. Its translation is CASSGGTSAYYNEQFF.

The chain recombines TRBV5-6 with TRBJ2-7; D remains ambiguous. Trimming took 1 base from V and 5 from J, leaving 7 bases between them. The germline gives CDR1 SGHDT, CDR2 YYEEEE. The CDR3 spans 12 residues. The CDR3 coding sequence is TGTGCCAGCAGCTTGAGGAGTAACGAGCAGTACTTC. It is translated as CASSLRSNEQYF.

This clonotype was counted only a few times. The rearrangement joins TRBV4-2 to TRBJ2-5, with 8 positions matching TRBD2. After removal of 0 bases from V and 4 bases from J, the junction contained 7 bases not matched to a gene. Germline V gene data show CDR1 as LGHNA and CDR2 as YNFKEQ. The CDR3 totals 16 residues. The CDR3 is CASSQEGTGRGETQYF. CDR3 coding DNA: TGTGCCAGCAGCCAAGAAGGCACCGGGAGGGGAGAGACCCAGTACTTC.

This clonotype was found a few times. The rearrangement joins TRBV27 to TRBJ1-1; D unclear. The germline gives CDR1 MNHEY, CDR2 SMNVEV (reference sequence). The V end lost 8 bases, the J end lost 3 bases, and 13 bases lay between the germline ends. The CDR3 contains 13 residues. This chain's CDR3 is CASGSGSYTEAFF. As DNA, the CDR3 is TGTGCCAGCGGTTCTGGGAGCTACACTGAAGCTTTCTTT.

V gene TRBV7-9 combines with J gene TRBJ2-1, with D possibly matching TRBD2 (5 bases). The CDR3 runs to 14 residues. Trimming pared 8 bases from V and 0 bases from J, leaving 11 bases between. CDR1 and CDR2 (germline): SEHNR, FQNEAQ (reference sequence). CDR3 nucleotide sequence: TGTGCCAGCCCACGACTACTCTCCTACAATGAGCAGTTCTTC. It translates to CASPRLLSYNEQFF.

The chain employs TRBV9 and TRBJ1-1; D ambiguous. Germline V gene data show CDR1 as SGDLS and CDR2 as YYNGEE. V lost 0 bases to trimming and J lost 5 bases, with 8 bases between them. CDR3 size: 13 residues. The CDR3 region is CASSVGVKTEAFF. The CDR3, as DNA: TGTGCCAGCAGCGTAGGGGTTAAGACTGAAGCTTTCTTT.

The chain carries TRBV10-3 and TRBJ1-1, with D unclear. From germline, CDR1 is ENHRY and CDR2 SYGVKD. The CDR3 covers 13 residues. With 4 bases removed from V and 8 bases from J, the gap between germline ends came to 14 bases. DNA for the CDR3: TGTGCCATCAGTGGTTACGACGTTTCGGAAGCTTTCTTT. This encodes CAISGYDVSEAFF.

In its sample, this clonotype was seen many times. This sequence joins TRBV6-5 and TRBJ2-5; D is tentatively TRBD1 or TRBD2 (5 bases each). Germline V gene data show CDR1 as MNHEY and CDR2 as SVGAGI. The ends were cut back, 5 bases at V and 0 bases at J, with 10 bases in the middle. The CDR3 consists of 14 residues. The CDR3 protein is CASSLPGHQETQYF. CDR3 sequence (DNA): TGTGCCAGCAGTCTACCGGGACACCAAGAGACCCAGTACTTC.

The sample holds a few counts of this clonotype. The chain combines TRBV9 with TRBJ2-2; D unresolved. The CDR3 is made up of 14 amino acids. Per the germline V gene, CDR1 is SGDLS and CDR2 is YYNGEE. With 0 bases removed from V and 8 bases from J, the gap between germline ends came to 11 bases. The CDR3 coding sequence is TGTGCCAGCAGCGTAGTCGCCCAAGGGGGGGAGCTGTTTTTT. Translating it yields CASSVVAQGGELFF. The complete variable domain, with remaining parts taken from reference TRBV9 and TRBJ2-2, reads DSGVTQTPKHLITATGQRVTLRCSPRSGDLSVYWYQQSLDQGLQFLIQYYNGEERAKGNILERFSAQQFPDLHSELNLSSLELGDSALYFCASSVVAQGGELFFGEGSRLTVL.

This clonotype turned up a few times. The chain combines TRBV7-6 with TRBJ1-1; 10 bases align to TRBD1. The V gene's germline CDR1 is SGHVS and CDR2 FNYEAQ. This CDR3 is 13 amino acids long. J was trimmed by 7 bases and V by 5 bases; bases with no gene match: 4. CDR3 protein: CASSRQGADEAFF. Here the CDR3 DNA reads TGTGCCAGCAGCCGACAGGGGGCCGATGAAGCTTTCTTT.

This clonotype was seen more than once but under ten times. V usage is TRBV4-3 and J usage is TRBJ1-1; TRBD1 matches at 8 bases. Per germline, CDR1 LGHNA and CDR2 YSLEER. This CDR3 spans 15 amino acids. V shed 3 bases and J 6 bases; nucleotides not matched to a gene: 9. CDR3 residues: CASSHLQGQAAEAFF. The CDR3 DNA follows: TGCGCCAGCAGCCACCTACAGGGACAGGCAGCTGAAGCTTTCTTT.

This clonotype was observed a handful of times. V usage is TRBV7-3 and J usage is TRBJ1-1; TRBD1 aligns across 12 bases. The CDR3 spans 15 residues. Looked up from germline, CDR1 is SGHTA and CDR2 is FQGTGA. Losses at the gene ends were 4 bases for V and 7 bases for J; bases not matched to a gene: 7. CDR3 amino acids: CASSYRDRGLDEAFF. The CDR3 region has the DNA TGTGCCAGCAGCTACCGGGACAGGGGGCTAGATGAAGCTTTCTTT.

In its sample, this clonotype was seen a few times. The chain recombines TRBV30 with TRBJ2-7, with 7 nucleotides matching TRBD1. With 4 bases clipped from V and 4 bases from J, the junction kept 10 bases outside the gene matches. This CDR3 region has 14 residues. CDR1 and CDR2 from the germline V gene are GTSNPN and SVGIG (reference sequence). The CDR3 region has the DNA TGTGCCTGGACTAGGACAGGCCGAACTTACGAGCAGTACTTC. Amino acid sequence: CAWTRTGRTYEQYF.

The chain links TRBV6-1 to TRBJ1-1; D remains ambiguous. The ends were cut back, 0 bases at V and 6 bases at J, with 8 bases in the middle. CDR3 length: 13 amino acids. Germline CDR1 is MNHNS and CDR2 is SASEGT. This chain's CDR3 is CASSEALGSEAFF. The CDR3 region has the DNA TGTGCCAGCAGTGAAGCTTTAGGTTCTGAAGCTTTCTTT.

This clonotype was seen ten or more times. This chain links TRBV7-2 with TRBJ2-3; D is unclear. CDR3 length equals 13 residues. Per germline, CDR1 SGHTA and CDR2 FQGNSA. Trimming shortened V by 5 bases and J by 6 bases, and 12 bases separated the two germline ends. The CDR3 loop is CASSLYDPDTQYF. CDR3 in DNA: TGTGCCAGCAGCCTCTACGATCCGGATACGCAGTATTTT.

This chain links TRBV7-9 with TRBJ2-3; D remains unclear. The CDR3 totals 14 residues. The V gene lost 3 bases and the J gene lost 6 bases, with 13 bases spanning the gap. Germline CDR1 SEHNR, CDR2 FQNEAQ (reference sequence). The CDR3 DNA reads TGTGCCAGCAGCTTTCAGGCCCCGGGTGATACGCAGTATTTT. Its protein product is CASSFQAPGDTQYF.

This clonotype has only a few counts. The rearrangement links TRBV5-1 to TRBJ2-1, with TRBD2 as a possible D gene (5 bases). Trimming took 2 bases from V and 8 from J, leaving 8 bases between them. There are 12 residues in the CDR3. Per the germline V gene, CDR1 is SGHRS and CDR2 is YFSETQ. Here the CDR3 reads CASSFAGDEQFF. The CDR3 nucleotides are TGCGCCAGCAGCTTCGCCGGGGATGAGCAGTTCTTC.

The V gene is TRBV12-3 or TRBV12-4, the J gene TRBJ1-1; perhaps TRBD1 as D (5 bases). The CDR3 sequence is 14 residues long. Between the trimmed V and J ends, which lost 7 bases and 5 bases, there was a span of 17 bases. The CDR3, as DNA: TGTGCCAGCATTCAGGGATGGGGACCAACTGAAGCTTTCTTT. Amino acids: CASIQGWGPTEAFF.

The J gene is TRBJ2-3, the V gene TRBV7-2; no definite D call. The CDR3 is 12 amino acids. Germline CDR1 reads SGHTA; CDR2 reads FQGNSA. Deletions cut 5 bases from V and 4 bases from J, with 7 bases between. Written as DNA, the CDR3 is TGTGCCAGCAGCATCGGAGCAGATACGCAGTATTTT. Amino acids: CASSIGADTQYF.

This clonotype has a handful of counts. J is TRBJ1-1 and V is TRBV20-1, with a tentative D call TRBD1 (6 bases). V shed 1 base and J shed 3 bases, with 9 bases lying between them. CDR1 DFQATT and CDR2 SNEGSKA come from the germline V gene (reference sequence). CDR3 length equals 13 residues. The CDR3, as DNA: TGCAGTGCTAGAGTTGAGGGGGACACTGAAGCTTTCTTT. Translation: CSARVEGDTEAFF.

The chain employs TRBV7-9 and TRBJ2-1; a possible D gene is TRBD1 (5 bases). Looked up from germline, CDR1 is SEHNR and CDR2 is FQNEAQ (reference sequence). Trimming pared 5 bases from V and 1 base from J, leaving 9 bases between. The CDR3 covers 14 residues. Here the CDR3 DNA reads TGTGCCAGCAGCCCCAAGGGGTCCTACAATGAGCAGTTCTTC. It translates to CASSPKGSYNEQFF.

The V and J genes are TRBV5-1 and TRBJ2-5; possibly TRBD2 for D (6 bases). V was pared by 4 bases and J by 3 bases, with 19 bases between. Germline lookup yields CDR1 SGHRS and CDR2 YFSETQ. The CDR3 covers 16 residues. This chain's CDR3 is CASSVRSAGSEETQYF. The CDR3 nucleotides are TGCGCCAGCAGCGTTCGGTCGGCGGGGTCCGAAGAGACCCAGTACTTC.

The J gene is TRBJ2-5, the V gene TRBV4-3; D gene ambiguous. The V end lost 1 base, the J end lost 1 base, and 13 bases lay between the germline ends. There are 16 residues in the CDR3. The germline gives CDR1 LGHNA, CDR2 YSLEER. Written as DNA, the CDR3 is TGCGCCAGCAGCCAAGGGGCCCGTCCCGGCCAAGAGACCCAGTACTTC. It codes for CASSQGARPGQETQYF.

This clonotype turned up a few times. This rearrangement joins TRBV24-1 to TRBJ2-1; either TRBD1 or TRBD2 may supply D (5 bases each). The length of the CDR3 is 14 residues. Germline assignment: CDR1 KGHDR and CDR2 SFDVKD. The germline V and J ends were trimmed by 4 bases and 4 bases, with 10 bases remaining between them. CDR3 DNA sequence: TGTGCCACCAGTGACTGGGACCTATACAATGAGCAGTTCTTC. Its protein product is CATSDWDLYNEQFF.

This clonotype was detected a few times. V gene TRBV6-1 combines with J gene TRBJ1-1; D perhaps matches TRBD1 (6 bases). The germline V gene has CDR1 MNHNS and CDR2 SASEGT. The CDR3 length is 14 residues. Trimming cost V 6 bases and J 3 bases, with 14 bases left between them. CDR3 residues: CASRGALRDTEAFF. CDR3 DNA: TGTGCCAGCAGGGGGGCCCTCCGAGACACTGAAGCTTTCTTT.

This clonotype was detected only a few times. V gene TRBV7-9 combines with J gene TRBJ1-1; D remains ambiguous. V lost 6 bases, J lost 2 bases, and 10 bases lay in between. This CDR3 is built from 13 residues. The V gene's germline CDR1 is SEHNR and CDR2 FQNEAQ (reference sequence). CDR3 region: CASSFTVNTEAFF. The CDR3 nucleotides are TGTGCCAGCAGTTTCACAGTAAACACTGAAGCTTTCTTT.

This clonotype was counted many times. This rearrangement joins TRBV12-3 or TRBV12-4 to TRBJ1-5; D uncertain. With 3 bases removed from V and 4 bases from J, the gap between germline ends came to 7 bases. This CDR3 region has 13 residues. The CDR3 spells CASSFRPNQPQHF. The CDR3, as DNA: TGTGCCAGCAGTTTCCGCCCTAATCAGCCCCAGCATTTT.